This record looks at one T cell receptor (beta chain) sequence and its context. Sequencing used immunoSEQ multiplex PCR; TCRdb keeps in-frame clones, though not all of them. The profile shows just under 75,000 clones, roughly 87% of them singletons. Trimming at V came to 5 bases and at J to 7 bases, leaving 2 bases not matched to a gene. The CDR3 covers 12 residues. Germline lookup yields CDR1 MNHEY and CDR2 SMNVEV (reference sequence). This sample is part of a study of control samples from healthy donors and cancer patients. V is TRBV27 and J is TRBJ2-1, with 7 nucleotides matching TRBD2. The specimen sequenced was blood. The clonotype was recovered from a woman between 45 and 60 years old in good health. The DNA for the CDR3 is TGTGCCAGCAGTACCGGGAGGAATGAGCAGTTCTTC. Its translation: CASSTGRNEQFF.